This T cell receptor beta chain is drawn from a study of memory CD4+ T cells and cytomegalovirus serostatus (dated by TCRdb to the late 2010s). About the study as a whole: The roughly 33 healthy Belgian adults in the cohort included 9 who were CMV seropositive and approximately 25 who were CMV seronegative. CD4+ memory TCRbeta repertoires of a Belgian cohort with known cytomegalovirus serostatus were sequenced in order to replicate a published TCR-based CMV serostatus classifier.

Single viable CD3+CD4+CD8-CD45RO+ cells were sorted as memory CD4+ T cells on a FACSAria II. CMV serostatus was determined using a Roche Elecsys assay that detects serum IgG against CMV pp150, pp28, p38 and p52. Following thawing, total CD4+ T cells were enriched through positive selection using CD4 magnetic microbeads. The samples came from a separate study whose specific focus was interrogating the CD4+ T cell memory repertoire. Peripheral blood mononuclear cells were isolated and cryopreserved according to standard operating procedures, and serum was kept at -80 degrees C. Staining used CD3-PerCP (BW264/56), CD4-APC (RPA-T4), CD45RO-PE (UCHT1) and CD8-Pacific Orange (3B5) antibodies, with Sytox blue excluding non-viable cells. Broader findings and caveats from the paper: The original-framework classifier achieved a median bootstrapped AUC of 0.95 with a 95% CI of 0.76-1.00 on the Belgian cohort. Unlike the original study, which covered naive and memory CD4+ and CD8+ populations, the Belgian study sequenced only CD4+CD45RO+ memory cells. The results were interpreted as suggesting that the CMV-associated TCR signature is mostly present in the CD4+ memory repertoire. For predicting CMV serostatus, the median bootstrapped AUC was approximately 0.95 using the original framework and 0.9 to 0.92 using a US-trained random forest. Among the 150 to 200 previously reported CMV-associated TCRbeta sequences, about 71 showed up in the CD4+ memory repertoires, with each one found in between one and five individuals.

After removal of 6 bases from V and 4 bases from J, the junction retains 3 bases not matched to a gene. Via the germline V gene, CDR1 is MNHNS and CDR2 SASEGT. Including the terminal cysteine and phenylalanine, the CDR3 comprises 13 residues. The read is trimmed to its CDR3 DNA, 39 bases read in frame from base 1. This clone was seen a single time. Its specific antigen is unknown. Base qualities are missing; no much larger clone stands one base away. Genomic DNA was extracted from sorted cells with the Quick-DNA Microprep Kit. Amplification of TCRbeta DNA was done with the immunoSEQ hsTCRbeta kit, following the protocol from the manufacturer. TCRbeta libraries were sequenced on an Illumina MiSeq instrument. In the authors' own workflow: Following removal of out-of-frame sequences, 2.4 million or so distinct TCRbeta sequences were retained, with an average of about 63,000 per individual. Each individual was scored using the number of roughly 150 previously reported CMV-associated TCRbeta sequences that the individual carried and the total number of productive distinct TCRbeta sequences. A beta-binomial model was reimplemented in Python, and scikit-learn random forests with default parameters were trained on US cohort data. On the Belgian cohort, classifier performance was reported as the median AUC, along with percentile confidence intervals, across 10,000 bootstrap iterations. TCRdb provides this immuneACCESS table in a form limited to in-frame rearrangements. Some clones are lacking; in checked studies, under half of them reflect an unresolved V gene, and why the rest are absent is not known. The D gene and trimming were derived from the DNA, and the V and J assignments and clone size from that table. For this sample there are some 60,000 clones; roughly three quarters appear just once. About 0.95% of the sample comes from the top ten.

This clonotype originated in an adult in good health and CMV-seronegative. The rearranged chain carries TRBV6-1 and TRBJ1-5; TRBD1 agrees with 7 junctional bases. The specimen sequenced was memory CD4+ T cells from blood. The CDR3 protein sequence reads: CASRGGPNQPQHF. DNA sequence: TGTGCCAGCAGAGGGGGCCCTAATCAGCCCCAGCATTTT.